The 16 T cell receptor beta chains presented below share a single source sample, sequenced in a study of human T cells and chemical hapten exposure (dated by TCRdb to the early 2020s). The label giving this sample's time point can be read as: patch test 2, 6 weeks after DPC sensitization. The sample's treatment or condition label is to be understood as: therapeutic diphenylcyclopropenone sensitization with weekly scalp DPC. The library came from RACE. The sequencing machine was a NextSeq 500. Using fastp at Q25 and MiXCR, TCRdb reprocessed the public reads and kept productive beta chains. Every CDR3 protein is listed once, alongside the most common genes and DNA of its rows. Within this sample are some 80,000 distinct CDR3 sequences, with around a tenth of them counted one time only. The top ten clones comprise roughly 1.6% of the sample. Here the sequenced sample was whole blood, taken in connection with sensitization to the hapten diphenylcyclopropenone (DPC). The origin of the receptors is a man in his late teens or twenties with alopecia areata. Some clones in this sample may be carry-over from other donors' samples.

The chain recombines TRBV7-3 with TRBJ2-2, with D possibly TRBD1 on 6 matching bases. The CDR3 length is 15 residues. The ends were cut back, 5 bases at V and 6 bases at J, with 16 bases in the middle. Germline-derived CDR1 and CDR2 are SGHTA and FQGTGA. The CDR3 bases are TGTGCCAGCAGCCGACAGGCCTCAGAGGCCGGGGAGCTGTTTTTT. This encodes CASSRQASEAGELFF. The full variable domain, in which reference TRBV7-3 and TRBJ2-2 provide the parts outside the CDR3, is GAGVSQTPSNKVTEKGKYVELRCDPISGHTALYWYRQSLGQGPEFLIYFQGTGAADDSGLPNDRFFAVRPEGSVSTLKIQRTERGDSAVYLCASSRQASEAGELFFGEGSRLTVL.

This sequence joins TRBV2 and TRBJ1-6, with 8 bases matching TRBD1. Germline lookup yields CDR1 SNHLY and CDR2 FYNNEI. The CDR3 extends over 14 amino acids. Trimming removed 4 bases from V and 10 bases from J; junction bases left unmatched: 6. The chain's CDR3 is CASSADRGGSPLHF. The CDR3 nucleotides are TGTGCCAGCAGTGCCGACAGGGGAGGGTCACCCCTCCACTTT.

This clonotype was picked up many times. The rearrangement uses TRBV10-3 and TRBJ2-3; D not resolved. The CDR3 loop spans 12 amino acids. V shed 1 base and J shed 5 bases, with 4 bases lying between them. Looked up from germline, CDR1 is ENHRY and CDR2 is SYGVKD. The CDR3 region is CAISEFKDTQYF. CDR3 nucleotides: TGTGCCATCAGTGAGTTCAAAGATACGCAGTATTTT.

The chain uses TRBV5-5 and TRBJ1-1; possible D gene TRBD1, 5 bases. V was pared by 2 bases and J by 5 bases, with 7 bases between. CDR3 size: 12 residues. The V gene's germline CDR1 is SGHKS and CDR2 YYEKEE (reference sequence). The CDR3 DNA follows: TGTGCCAGCAGCTTACAGGTAACTGAAGCTTTCTTT. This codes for CASSLQVTEAFF.

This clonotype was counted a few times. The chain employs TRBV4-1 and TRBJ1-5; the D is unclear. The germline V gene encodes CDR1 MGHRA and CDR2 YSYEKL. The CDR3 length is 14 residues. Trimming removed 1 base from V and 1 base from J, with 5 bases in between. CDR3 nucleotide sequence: TGCGCCAGCAGCCAAGTCGACAGCAATCAGCCCCAGCATTTT. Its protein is CASSQVDSNQPQHF.

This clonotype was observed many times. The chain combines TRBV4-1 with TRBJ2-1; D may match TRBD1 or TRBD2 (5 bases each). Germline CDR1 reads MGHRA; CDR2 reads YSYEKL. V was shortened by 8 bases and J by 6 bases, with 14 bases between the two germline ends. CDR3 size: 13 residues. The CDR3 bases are TGCGCCAGCCGGGACCCCCCCTTCAATGAGCAGTTCTTC. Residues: CASRDPPFNEQFF.

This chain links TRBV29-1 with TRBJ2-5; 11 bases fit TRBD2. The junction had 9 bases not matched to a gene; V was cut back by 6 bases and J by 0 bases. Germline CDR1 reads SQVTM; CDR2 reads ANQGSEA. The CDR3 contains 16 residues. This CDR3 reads CSVALAGAQYQETQYF. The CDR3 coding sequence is TGCAGCGTCGCACTAGCGGGGGCCCAATACCAAGAGACCCAGTACTTC.

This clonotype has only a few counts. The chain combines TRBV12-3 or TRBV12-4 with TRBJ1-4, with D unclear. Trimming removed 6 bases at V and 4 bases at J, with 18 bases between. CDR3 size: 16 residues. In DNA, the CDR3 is TGTGCCAGCAGCCCTCCCTCAGGCCGGTATAATGAAAAACTGTTTTTT. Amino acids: CASSPPSGRYNEKLFF.

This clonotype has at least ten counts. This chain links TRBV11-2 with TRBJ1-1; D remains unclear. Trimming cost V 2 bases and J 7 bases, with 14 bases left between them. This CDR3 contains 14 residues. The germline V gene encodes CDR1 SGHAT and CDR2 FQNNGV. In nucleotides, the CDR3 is TGTGCCAGCAGCTTATCTTCGAGCCGGGGTGAAGCTTTCTTT. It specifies CASSLSSSRGEAFF.

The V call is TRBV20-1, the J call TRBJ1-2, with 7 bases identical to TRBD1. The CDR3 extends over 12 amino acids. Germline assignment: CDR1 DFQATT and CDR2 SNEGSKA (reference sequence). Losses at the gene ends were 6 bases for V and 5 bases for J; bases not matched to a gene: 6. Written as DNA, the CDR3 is TGCAGTGCCGTCGGGACAGTATATGGCTACACCTTC. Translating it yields CSAVGTVYGYTF.

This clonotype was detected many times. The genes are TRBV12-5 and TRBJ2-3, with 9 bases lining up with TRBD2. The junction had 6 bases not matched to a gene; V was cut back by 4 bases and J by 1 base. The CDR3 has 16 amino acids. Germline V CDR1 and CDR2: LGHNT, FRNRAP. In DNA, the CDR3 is TGTGCTAGTGGTTCGCCTAGCGGGGTAGGCACAGATACGCAGTATTTT. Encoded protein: CASGSPSGVGTDTQYF.

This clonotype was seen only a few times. The CDR3 bases are TGCAGTGTCCCGGGAGGCAGGGAGTCTAATTCACCCCTCCACTTT. Translation gives CSVPGGRESNSPLHF. This sequence joins TRBV20-1 and TRBJ1-6, with D maybe TRBD1 (5 bases). Germline CDR1 DFQATT, CDR2 SNEGSKA (reference sequence). The CDR3 is 15 amino acids. V was trimmed by 7 bases and J by 6 bases, leaving 19 bases between them.

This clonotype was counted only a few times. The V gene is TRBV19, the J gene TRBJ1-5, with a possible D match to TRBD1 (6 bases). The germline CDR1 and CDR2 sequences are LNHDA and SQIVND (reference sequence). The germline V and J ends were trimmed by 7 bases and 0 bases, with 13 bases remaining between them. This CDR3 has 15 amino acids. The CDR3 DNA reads TGTGCCAGTACGCCAGGGGTCCGTAGCAATCAGCCCCAGCATTTT. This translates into CASTPGVRSNQPQHF.

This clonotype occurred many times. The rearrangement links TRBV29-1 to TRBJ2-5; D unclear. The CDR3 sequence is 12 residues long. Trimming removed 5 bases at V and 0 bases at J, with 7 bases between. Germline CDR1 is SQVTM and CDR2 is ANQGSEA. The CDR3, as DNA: TGCAGCGTTCGCCGGAACCAAGAGACCCAGTACTTC. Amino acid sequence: CSVRRNQETQYF.

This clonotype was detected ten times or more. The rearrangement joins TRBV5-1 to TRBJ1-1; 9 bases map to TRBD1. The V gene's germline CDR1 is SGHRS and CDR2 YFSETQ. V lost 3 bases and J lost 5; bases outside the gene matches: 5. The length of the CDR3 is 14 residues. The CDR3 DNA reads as TGCGCCAGCAGCTCTGGGACAGGGATAACTGAAGCTTTCTTT. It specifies CASSSGTGITEAFF.

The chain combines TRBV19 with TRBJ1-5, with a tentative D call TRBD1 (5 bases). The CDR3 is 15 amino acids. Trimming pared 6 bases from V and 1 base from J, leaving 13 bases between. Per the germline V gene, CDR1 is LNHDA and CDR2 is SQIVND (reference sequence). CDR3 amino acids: CASRARGRSNQPQHF. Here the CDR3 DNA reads TGTGCCAGTAGGGCGAGGGGTCGAAGCAATCAGCCCCAGCATTTT.